The subject of this entry is one T cell receptor beta chain. Its antigen specificity is not known. Within one base of it there is no much larger clone, and no base qualities were kept. The CDR1 and CDR2 encoded by the germline V gene are MDHEN and SYDVKM. V was cut back by 2 bases and J by 5 bases, leaving a gap of 13 bases between them. The CDR3 numbers 15 residues from cysteine through phenylalanine. The CDR3 DNA has 45 bases and is translated from base 1. This sample was taken from a study of blood T cell repertoires in COVID-19 (TCRdb year 2020). Regarding the research as a whole: The collaborator samples originated in the United States, Italy and Spain and spanned the acute and convalescent phases of COVID-19. Where available, HLA class I and class II types were taken from metadata supplied by the sample provider and were not determined by assay-based typing. The prospective study material was composed of cDNA or gDNA derived from T cells, B-cell-depleted T cells, or PBMCs. A freely available public database, intended as a resource for researchers studying the immune response to SARS-CoV-2, is where the repertoires were released. Samples came from the ongoing ImmuneRACE study (first 160 participants) plus 1,254 subjects from 6 global collaborators. Sample metadata almost always included a de-identified subject ID, COVID-19 status, age in years and sex. Deeply sampled blood TCRbeta repertoires from subjects exposed to, actively infected with, or recovered from COVID-19 were included in the dataset.

Whole blood was collected in K2EDTA tubes by collaborating institutions according to the institutions' own protocols. For TCRbeta analysis, collaborators shipped samples in one of three forms: frozen whole blood, isolated PBMCs, or DNA extracted from either of those sample types. TCRbeta CDR3 regions were amplified from genomic DNA using the immunoSEQ Assay, a bias-controlled multiplex PCR. In the paper's pipeline: Within the assay, amplification of reference gene primers was used to estimate how many nucleated cells each sample contained. To quantify the absolute abundance of each unique TCRbeta CDR3 rearrangement, sequence reads were collapsed and filtered. For each sample, productive Simpson clonality was calculated as the square root of Simpson's diversity index over productive rearrangements. This immuneACCESS table, as held by TCRdb, lists in-frame sequences with V and J called but not all clones. Of the missing ones, under half trace to an unresolved V gene in checked studies; the others have no known cause. V, J and clone size were drawn from that table, and D and trimming were deduced from the DNA. The table for this sample lists under 250,000 clones; around three quarters of them were counted only once. The ten largest clonotypes hold roughly 6% of the sample.

Study-level results and caveats: The amount of clinical and demographic metadata varied by source and participant and was provided uncurated.

What was sequenced was peripheral blood. This chain joins TRBV28 to TRBJ2-4; the D gene is possibly TRBD1, with 6 bases matching. This clonotype was sampled from a woman between 70 and 85 years old with acute or convalescent COVID-19. Read as DNA, the sequence is TGTGCCAGCAGTTTAACAGGGCTAGCTGAAAACATTCAGTACTTC. It codes for CASSLTGLAENIQYF.